This entry concerns a single T cell receptor beta chain. The sample originates from a study of T cell changes during pregnancy in multiple sclerosis. Produced via immunoSEQ multiplex PCR; TCRdb's table is partial and in-frame only. This table has approximately 130,000 clones, approximately 93% appearing once. The CDR3 has 16 residues. V lost 2 bases and J lost 3; bases outside the gene matches: 9. Germline-derived CDR1 and CDR2 are SGHRS and YFSETQ. This sequence was found in a female donor with multiple sclerosis, enrolled in a pregnancy study. This specimen was peripheral blood, taken before pregnancy. V gene TRBV5-1 combines with J gene TRBJ1-1, with 8 positions matching TRBD1. CDR3 sequence: CASSLRDRLDDTEAFF. As DNA, the CDR3 is TGCGCCAGCAGCTTAAGGGACAGGCTAGACGACACTGAAGCTTTCTTT.